This T cell receptor beta chain emerged from a study of cytomegalovirus exposure and HLA in healthy donors. Germline V CDR1 and CDR2: MGHRA, YSYEKL. V was pared by 1 base and J by 4 bases, with 25 bases between. This CDR3 has 19 amino acids. Primers: 60 Vbeta forward and 13 Jbeta reverse. The table came from immunoSEQ multiplex PCR; TCRdb's copy has only in-frame clones and leaves some out. This sample yields roughly 110,000 clones, of which around 75% are seen a single time; 2.5% belongs to the top ten. The sequencing sample was made of PBMCs. This sequence was found in a man aged 35 to 55 in good health and CMV-seronegative. The genes are TRBV4-1 and TRBJ1-1; possible D gene TRBD1, 6 bases. This CDR3 reads CASSQVTGHQTGGVTEAFF. The CDR3 coding sequence is TGCGCCAGCAGCCAAGTGACCGGCCACCAGACAGGCGGTGTCACTGAAGCTTTCTTT.